The rows below give T cell receptor beta chains drawn from one sample of a study of T cell responses to AZD1222 COVID-19 vaccine. Assay: immunoSEQ multiplex PCR; the TCRdb copy retains only in-frame clones and omits some. The table lists 150,000 to 180,000 clones, about nine tenths of them singletons, with approximately 20% in the top ten. Material: peripheral blood, obtained on day 0 of AZD1222 vaccination. The receptors originated from an adult in good health. Each CDR3 is given with its conserved first and last residue. Each record gives: clone size, V gene, D gene, J gene, CDR3 DNA, CDR3 protein. D genes are given only for firm matches. Some rows have no size entry. The others give once, few or many, or a class for an expanded clone.

size: -
V: TRBV24-1
D: -
J: TRBJ1-5
DNA: TGTGCCACCAGTGGAGGGTCCCAGCCCCAGCATTTT
CDR3: CATSGGSQPQHF

size: -
V: TRBV24-1
D: -
J: TRBJ2-2
DNA: TGTGCCACCAGTGATCCCCTTCGACAGGTCCCACCCGGGGAGCTGTTTTTT
CDR3: CATSDPLRQVPPGELFF

size: -
V: TRBV9
D: -
J: TRBJ2-7
DNA: TGTGCCAGCAGCGTAGGGGTAATTCCTTCCTACGAGCAGTACTTC
CDR3: CASSVGVIPSYEQYF

size: -
V: TRBV21-1
D: -
J: TRBJ2-7
DNA: TGTGCCAGCAGCAATAGGGGGGACCGAGTTGTCGGCTACGAGCAGTACTTC
CDR3: CASSNRGDRVVGYEQYF

size: -
V: TRBV7-9
D: TRBD1
J: TRBJ1-6
DNA: TGTGCCAGCAGCGCGTACAGGGGCAGAGCCTATAATTCACCCCTCCACTTT
CDR3: CASSAYRGRAYNSPLHF

size: -
V: TRBV5-5
D: -
J: TRBJ1-2
DNA: TGTGCCAGCAGCTGGGCTGGTGGCTACACCTTC
CDR3: CASSWAGGYTF

size: -
V: TRBV6-6
D: -
J: TRBJ2-6
DNA: TGTGCCAGCAGTTACTCGGAGGGAACTGGGGCCAACGTCCTGACTTTC
CDR3: CASSYSEGTGANVLTF

size: -
V: TRBV6-6
D: TRBD2
J: TRBJ2-4
DNA: TGTGCCAGCACGGACAGAGCGGGGGGTAGGGACATTCAGTACTTC
CDR3: CASTDRAGGRDIQYF

size: -
V: TRBV2
D: -
J: TRBJ2-7
DNA: TGTGCCAGCAGTGCACGGGTCGGCTACGAGCAGTACTTC
CDR3: CASSARVGYEQYF

size: -
V: TRBV5-1
D: -
J: TRBJ1-1
DNA: TGCGCCAGCAGCCCATTAGGTACTGAAGCTTTCTTT
CDR3: CASSPLGTEAFF

size: -
V: TRBV14
D: TRBD1
J: TRBJ1-1
DNA: TGTGCCAGCAGCCACAGGACAGGGACCGGTTTGACTGAAGCTTTCTTT
CDR3: CASSHRTGTGLTEAFF

size: -
V: TRBV27
D: -
J: TRBJ2-4
DNA: TGTGCCTCCGCGGAGTTCGGAACCAAAAACATTCAGTACTTC
CDR3: CASAEFGTKNIQYF

size: -
V: TRBV30
D: -
J: TRBJ1-2
DNA: TGTGCCTGGGCACTCGGGCCAGTCGGCTACACCTTC
CDR3: CAWALGPVGYTF

size: -
V: TRBV7-9
D: -
J: TRBJ1-5
DNA: TGTGCCAGCAGCTCTCAGGGAGATCAGCCCCAGCATTTT
CDR3: CASSSQGDQPQHF

size: -
V: TRBV5-5
D: -
J: TRBJ1-2
DNA: TGTGCCAGCAGCTTGGGCAGGAACTATGGCTACACCTTC
CDR3: CASSLGRNYGYTF

size: -
V: TRBV5-1
D: -
J: TRBJ1-6
DNA: TGCGCCAGCAGCTTGGGGGGGCTGAATTCACCCCTCCACTTT
CDR3: CASSLGGLNSPLHF

size: once
V: TRBV7-3
D: TRBD2
J: TRBJ2-1
DNA: TGTGCCAGCAGCGAGGGGACTAGCGGGGCGGTAGAGCAGTTCTTC
CDR3: CASSEGTSGAVEQFF

size: -
V: TRBV3-1/TRBV3-2
D: -
J: TRBJ1-2
DNA: TGTGCCAGCAGCCGATTAGCTGGGAGGAACTATGGCTACACCTTC
CDR3: CASSRLAGRNYGYTF

size: -
V: TRBV29-1
D: TRBD2
J: TRBJ2-3
DNA: TGCAGCGTCCTAAACCCCGCTAGCGGTAGCACAGATACGCAGTATTTT
CDR3: CSVLNPASGSTDTQYF

size: -
V: TRBV10-3
D: -
J: TRBJ1-1
DNA: TGTGCCATCAGTTTCAGCGAACTCGGCACTGAAGCTTTCTTT
CDR3: CAISFSELGTEAFF

size: -
V: TRBV28
D: TRBD1
J: TRBJ1-2
DNA: TGTGCCAGCAGTTTTTTCCGGGACAGGGCCTATGGCTACACCTTC
CDR3: CASSFFRDRAYGYTF

size: -
V: TRBV14
D: TRBD2
J: TRBJ2-2
DNA: TGTGCCAGCAGCCCCCGGGGACTAGCGGGACACGGGGAGCTGTTTTTT
CDR3: CASSPRGLAGHGELFF

size: -
V: TRBV12-5
D: -
J: TRBJ1-1
DNA: TGTGCTAGTGGTTTGCTTTACACTGAAGCTTTCTTT
CDR3: CASGLLYTEAFF

size: -
V: TRBV2
D: TRBD1
J: TRBJ1-1
DNA: TGTGCCAGCAGCGGGACAGGGGTTGAAGCTTTCTTT
CDR3: CASSGTGVEAFF

size: -
V: TRBV7-3
D: -
J: TRBJ2-3
DNA: TGTGCCAGCAGCTTAGCGTACACAGATACGCAGTATTTT
CDR3: CASSLAYTDTQYF

size: -
V: TRBV29-1
D: TRBD1
J: TRBJ1-1
DNA: TGCAGCGTTAGGGGGCGGGCCCACACTGAAGCTTTCTTT
CDR3: CSVRGRAHTEAFF

size: once
V: TRBV12-3/TRBV12-4
D: -
J: TRBJ1-1
DNA: TGTGCCAGCAGTTTGCACCAGAACACTGAAGCTTTCTTT
CDR3: CASSLHQNTEAFF